This T cell receptor beta chain was sequenced in a study of long-term antiretroviral therapy in people with HIV. Findings of the study overall: ART was followed by higher diversity that remained below transplant donor controls.

On this clone: Its specificity is unknown.

The authors ran the immunoSEQ assay, v3.0, at survey level. Measured with immunoSEQ multiplex PCR; TCRdb has only the in-frame clones, and not every one. The data contain 11,000 to 15,000 clones, less than 85% of them singletons. All donors provided no fewer than one pre-ART and no fewer than two post-ART PBMC samples. Per the germline V gene, CDR1 is SGHTS and CDR2 is YDEGEE. The CDR3 totals 13 residues. V was clipped by 4 bases and J by 5 bases; unmatched bases: 4. The starting material was unsorted PBMCs, obtained 3.2 years before starting antiretroviral therapy. The source of this sequence is a man in his forties with HIV. V is TRBV5-8 and J is TRBJ2-3, with 7 bases matching TRBD1. CDR3: CASSIGGGDTQYF. CDR3 DNA sequence: TGTGCCAGCAGCATAGGGGGCGGAGATACGCAGTATTTT.